These 18 T cell receptor beta chains share one sample of origin, sequenced in a study of T cell responses to AZD1222 COVID-19 vaccine (dated by TCRdb to about 2021). Library preparation was by the immunoSEQ multiplex PCR assay. TCRdb carries this immuneACCESS record with in-frame sequences only. Its versions omit some clonotypes, under half of them owing to an unresolved V gene in the studies checked, with the rest unexplained. This sample comprises 150,000 to 180,000 clones, less than 90% of them detected only once. Clones ranked in the top ten supply about 5% of the sample. The time point label here, explained by the study, means: baseline before first vaccination. This specimen's treatment or condition label, interpreted: meningococcal conjugate vaccine given as trial control. Source: peripheral blood, taken on day 0 of MenACWY control vaccination. The origin of the receptors is an adult in good health.

This clone was seen only once. The chain employs TRBV2 and TRBJ2-7, with TRBD2 identical over 11 bases. The V gene's germline CDR1 is SNHLY and CDR2 FYNNEI. Trimming took 6 bases from V and 4 from J; bases not matched to a gene: 5. The CDR3 covers 14 residues. The CDR3 coding sequence is TGTGCCAGCAGGTCGCTAGCGGGGGGTTACGAGCAGTACGTC. Its translation is CASRSLAGGYEQYV.

The chain employs TRBV28 and TRBJ1-5; no clear D. The germline V and J ends were trimmed by 3 bases and 0 bases, with 12 bases remaining between them. The CDR3 runs 16 residues. Looked up from germline, CDR1 is MDHEN and CDR2 is SYDVKM. The CDR3 protein is CASSFLADYSNQPQHF. Here the CDR3 DNA reads TGTGCCAGCAGTTTCCTAGCGGATTATAGCAATCAGCCCCAGCATTTT.

The chain combines TRBV9 with TRBJ2-7; D possibly uses TRBD1 or TRBD2 (5 bases each). There are 14 residues in the CDR3. V lost 0 bases, J lost 3 bases, and 10 bases lay in between. The V gene's germline CDR1 is SGDLS and CDR2 YYNGEE. The CDR3 bases are TGTGCCAGCAGCGTAGGGGGGTATAGCTACGAGCAGTACTTC. Its translation is CASSVGGYSYEQYF. The full variable domain, completed using reference TRBV9 and TRBJ2-7, is DSGVTQTPKHLITATGQRVTLRCSPRSGDLSVYWYQQSLDQGLQFLIQYYNGEERAKGNILERFSAQQFPDLHSELNLSSLELGDSALYFCASSVGGYSYEQYFGPGTRLTVT.

The chain uses TRBV12-3 or TRBV12-4 and TRBJ2-5; D is unresolved. The CDR3 has 13 residues. V lost 2 bases and J lost 4, with 8 bases in between. The CDR3 nucleotides read TGTGCCAGCAGTTTAAAGGGCGGAGAGACCCAGTACTTC. Amino acid sequence: CASSLKGGETQYF.

The genes are TRBV21-1 and TRBJ2-1; no DNA check was done on the table's D call, TRBD2. TRBV21-1 is described as a pseudogene. CDR3 length equals 15 residues. CDR3 in amino acids: CASSPRCLAWNEQFF. CDR3 DNA sequence: TGTGCCAGCAGCCCTAGATGTCTAGCGTGGAATGAGCAGTTCTTC.

The DNA for the CDR3 is TGTGCCAGTAGTATAGGAGGAACCACCCCTCAGCCCCAGCATTTT. As protein: CASSIGGTTPQPQHF. The chain uses TRBV19 and TRBJ1-5; no clear D gene. The CDR3 has 15 amino acids. Trimming shortened V by 1 base and J by 6 bases, and 13 bases separated the two germline ends. Germline V gene lookup returns CDR1 LNHDA and CDR2 SQIVND (reference sequence).

The rearrangement uses TRBV10-1 and TRBJ2-7; either TRBD1 or TRBD2 may fit D (6 bases each). Germline V CDR1 and CDR2: WNHNN, SYGVQD (reference sequence). V was shortened by 4 bases and J by 5 bases, with 12 bases between the two germline ends. This CDR3 has 13 residues. The DNA of the CDR3 is TGCGCCAGCAGTGGGGGGGCTTCTGACGAGCAGTACGTC. It encodes CASSGGASDEQYV.

This chain joins TRBV30 and TRBJ1-2; possibly TRBD1 for D (5 bases). With 0 bases removed from V and 3 bases from J, the gap between germline ends came to 8 bases. The germline CDR1 and CDR2 sequences are GTSNPN and SVGIG (reference sequence). The CDR3 runs 13 residues. The DNA of the CDR3 is TGTGCCTGGAGTGTACGGGGGGACTATGGCTACACCTTC. Translating it yields CAWSVRGDYGYTF.

The gene calls are TRBV4-3 and TRBJ2-3; 7 nucleotides match TRBD1. The V segment lost 5 bases and the J segment 4 bases; nucleotides outside the gene matches: 6. CDR3 size: 14 residues. Germline assignment: CDR1 LGHNA and CDR2 YSLEER. Written as DNA, the CDR3 is TGCGCCAGCAGCTGGCGGACAGGTGCAGATACGCAGTATTTT. It is translated as CASSWRTGADTQYF.

The rearrangement links TRBV3-1 (or the pseudogene TRBV3-2) to TRBJ2-3; 7 bases map to TRBD2. The V gene's germline CDR1 is LGHDT and CDR2 YNNKEL (reference sequence). Unmatched junction bases numbered 2, after V lost 1 base and J lost 4 bases. This CDR3 is built from 14 residues. The CDR3 sequence: CASSQAGRADTQYF. CDR3 nucleotides: TGTGCCAGCAGCCAAGCGGGGAGGGCAGATACGCAGTATTTT.

This chain joins TRBV9 and TRBJ1-1; no definite D call. The ends were cut back, 4 bases at V and 1 base at J, with 8 bases in the middle. Per germline, CDR1 SGDLS and CDR2 YYNGEE. CDR3 length: 13 residues. In DNA, the CDR3 is TGTGCCAGCAGCTTTTCACGGAACACTGAAGCTTTCTTT. Encoded protein: CASSFSRNTEAFF.

The chain links TRBV30 to TRBJ2-3; D could derive from TRBD1 or TRBD2 (7 bases each). This CDR3 comprises 15 residues. The V end lost 4 bases, the J end lost 2 bases, and 16 bases lay between the germline ends. Germline CDR1 reads GTSNPN; CDR2 reads SVGIG (reference sequence). The CDR3 loop reads CAWTSPGGDTDTQYF. Here the CDR3 DNA reads TGTGCCTGGACGTCACCAGGGGGGGACACAGATACGCAGTATTTT.

Here the CDR3 reads CASWQETQYF. In DNA, the CDR3 is TGTGCCAGCTGGCAAGAGACCCAGTACTTC. The chain links TRBV25-1 to TRBJ2-5; no clear D gene. CDR1 is MGHDK and CDR2 is SYGVNS in the germline V gene. With 8 bases removed from V and 2 bases from J, the gap between germline ends came to 3 bases. The CDR3 totals 10 residues. Full variable domain (rest looked up from reference TRBV25-1 and TRBJ2-5): EADIYQTPRYLVIGTGKKITLECSQTMGHDKMYWYQQDPGMELHLIHYSYGVNSTEKGDLSSESTVSRIRTEHFPLTLESARPSHTSQYLCASWQETQYFGPGTRLLVL.

The chain uses TRBV24-1 and TRBJ2-3; D is perhaps TRBD1 (5 bases). The V and J ends lost 3 bases and 6 bases respectively, with 15 bases between them. The length of the CDR3 is 15 residues. In germline, CDR1 is KGHDR, CDR2 SFDVKD. In DNA, the CDR3 is TGTGCCACCAGTGATACCCGGACCTCAGGGGATACGCAGTATTTT. This encodes CATSDTRTSGDTQYF.

The V and J genes are TRBV10-2 and TRBJ1-6; the D gene is possibly TRBD1 (6 bases). CDR1 is WSHSY and CDR2 is SAAADI in the germline V gene. This CDR3 is built from 14 residues. V shed 2 bases and J shed 9 bases, with 11 bases lying between them. CDR3 residues: CASSETGSISPLHF. The CDR3 nucleotides read TGCGCCAGCAGTGAGACAGGGAGCATTTCACCCCTCCACTTT.

The chain couples TRBV6-2 or TRBV6-3 to TRBJ1-5; D is unclear. Trimming removed 0 bases at V and 6 bases at J, with 9 bases between. CDR3 length: 14 residues. The germline CDR1 and CDR2 sequences are MNHEY and SVGEGT. DNA for the CDR3: TGTGCCAGCAGTTACTCGCGGGAGGGTCAGCCCCAGCATTTT. Its translation is CASSYSREGQPQHF.

The chain couples TRBV28 to TRBJ2-1, with 12 nucleotides matching TRBD2. Losses at the gene ends were 4 bases for V and 8 bases for J; bases not matched to a gene: 12. The length of the CDR3 is 17 residues. The germline V gene has CDR1 MDHEN and CDR2 SYDVKM. CDR3 sequence (DNA): TGTGCCAGCAGTTCCCTCCGACTAGCGGGAGAAGGTGATGAGCAGTTCTTC. This translates into CASSSLRLAGEGDEQFF.

V usage is TRBV6-2 or TRBV6-3 and J usage is TRBJ1-5, with a possible D match to TRBD1 (5 bases). The CDR3 is made up of 15 amino acids. Trimming removed 6 bases from V and 4 bases from J, with 16 bases in between. The germline CDR1 and CDR2 sequences are MNHEY and SVGEGT. The CDR3 here is CASSSNGASNQPQHF. The DNA for the CDR3 is TGTGCCAGCAGCTCCAACGGGGCCTCTAATCAGCCCCAGCATTTT.